This TCR beta chain was captured by sequencing in a study of T cells in tumors after PD-1 blockade. Study at large: Excluded were patients with checkpoint blockade, immunosuppressants, or radiotherapy or other anti-cancer therapy within 4 weeks. Either cemiplimab 350 mg every 2 weeks or pembrolizumab 200 mg every 3 weeks was given.

Notes on the study in general: Some novel exhausted tumor clones appeared in pre-treatment blood, suggesting peripheral recruitment.

This CDR3 contains 15 residues. CDR1 and CDR2 (germline): SGDLS, YYNGEE. Deletions cut 0 bases from V and 8 bases from J, with 16 bases between. In the case of this clone: The antigen is undetermined.

Sequenced by immunoSEQ multiplex PCR; TCRdb stores in-frame clones only, minus some. The sample has over 20,000 clones; 82% are singletons. Genomic DNA template from tumor biopsies or peripheral blood, roughly 600 ng to 6,500 ng input. The TCR sequence derives from a human donor with basal cell carcinoma. Source: PBMCs, taken after anti-PD-1 treatment. The chain recombines TRBV9 with TRBJ2-3, with D tentatively TRBD1 (6 bases). CDR3 bases: TGTGCCAGCAGCGTAGGCCTAGTCCAAGGGGGTACGCAGTATTTT. Its translation is CASSVGLVQGGTQYF.